These 29 T cell receptor beta chains share one sample of origin, sequenced in a study of CD8+CD57+ T cells in acquired aplastic anemia. According to the study, genomic DNA was the template for TCR beta VDJ and CDR3 profiling. MiXCR was run by TCRdb on the reads, yielding one entry per CDR3 protein. The sample yields approximately 150,000 distinct CDR3 sequences, roughly 48% seen once. Flow cytometry had shown expanded CD8+CD57+ cells in the patients chosen for sequencing. Sequencing was performed on sorted CD4+, CD8+, or CD8+CD57+ T cells (not recorded which) from PBMCs. The receptors here all came from a human donor with aplastic anemia.

This clonotype was counted many times. This chain uses TRBV24-1 with TRBJ2-1, with D perhaps matching TRBD1 (6 bases). Per germline, CDR1 KGHDR and CDR2 SFDVKD. Trimming shortened V by 6 bases and J by 2 bases, and 13 bases separated the two germline ends. The CDR3 loop spans 15 amino acids. The CDR3 nucleotides are TGTGCCACCAGTTTCCGACAGGCGCCCTACAATGAGCAGTTCTTC. Residues: CATSFRQAPYNEQFF.

This clonotype appeared many times. The V gene is TRBV5-4, the J gene TRBJ1-2, with no clear D. CDR1 is SGHNT, CDR2 YYREEE, per germline (reference sequence). The CDR3 runs to 17 residues. V was trimmed by 1 base and J by 1 base, leaving 17 bases between them. CDR3 sequence: CASSLQDLWRSNYGYTF. The CDR3 DNA follows: TGTGCCAGCAGCTTGCAGGACCTCTGGAGGAGTAACTATGGCTACACCTTC.

The rearrangement joins TRBV27 to TRBJ2-3; TRBD1 is a possible D gene (5 bases). The CDR3 covers 14 residues. V was clipped by 11 bases and J by 3 bases, with 18 bases between them. The germline CDR1 and CDR2 sequences are MNHEY and SMNVEV (reference sequence). The CDR3 DNA reads as TGTGCCTGTCCTTACTGGGGCGCTACAGATACGCAGTATTTT. Amino acid sequence: CACPYWGATDTQYF.

The sample holds a few counts of this clonotype. The V call is TRBV18, the J call TRBJ1-5; D remains ambiguous. Between the trimmed V and J ends, which lost 3 bases and 4 bases, there was a span of 10 bases. Per germline, CDR1 KGHSH and CDR2 LQKENI. The CDR3 sequence is 14 residues long. CDR3 nucleotides: TGTGCCAGCTCACCGTCGGCATTTAATCAGCCCCAGCATTTT. It is translated as CASSPSAFNQPQHF.

Ten or more counts support this clonotype. The chain is built from TRBV4-3 and TRBJ2-3; D gene unclear. The CDR3 consists of 14 residues. Germline CDR1 reads LGHNA; CDR2 reads YSLEER. The V and J ends lost 5 bases and 3 bases respectively, with 12 bases between them. The CDR3 DNA is TGCGCCAGCAGCAAAGGGTTACCGACAGATACGCAGTATTTT. Encoded protein: CASSKGLPTDTQYF.

In this sample, this clonotype turned up a few times. The chain is built from TRBV9 and TRBJ2-1; unclear D gene. V was clipped by 0 bases and J by 10 bases, with 8 bases between them. Germline V CDR1 and CDR2: SGDLS, YYNGEE. The CDR3 spans 12 residues. The CDR3 loop reads CASSVGHLEQFF. The CDR3, as DNA: TGTGCCAGCAGCGTAGGACATCTCGAGCAGTTCTTC.

This clonotype was found once. The chain employs TRBV3-1 and TRBJ2-3, with a weak D call TRBD2 (5 bases). The CDR3 is 13 amino acids. Germline V lookup: CDR1 LGHDT, CDR2 YNNKEL (reference sequence). Deletions cut 3 bases from V and 4 bases from J, with 8 bases between. CDR3 sequence: CASSHELADTQYF. DNA for the CDR3: TGTGCCAGCAGCCACGAACTAGCAGATACGCAGTATTTT.

With regard to this clonotype: A read error may explain this, as a much larger clone is one base away. The chain links TRBV6-4 to TRBJ1-5, with 8 bases that match TRBD1. This CDR3 is built from 16 residues. V trimming: 4 bases; J trimming: 5 bases; junction bases outside the gene matches: 10. The V gene's germline CDR1 is MRHNA and CDR2 SNTAGT. The chain's CDR3 is CASSGFRTGKHQPQHF. In nucleotides, the CDR3 is TGTGCCAGCAGTGGTTTTAGGACAGGGAAACATCAGCCCCAGCATTTT.

The chain employs TRBV29-1 and TRBJ1-4; possible D gene TRBD1, 6 bases. CDR1 is SQVTM, CDR2 ANQGSEA, per germline. The CDR3 is 13 amino acids. V was cut by 8 bases and J by 0 bases, with 10 bases left in between. The CDR3 protein is CSSRGATNEKLFF. CDR3 nucleotides: TGCAGCTCCAGGGGAGCAACTAATGAAAAACTGTTTTTT. Using reference TRBV29-1 and TRBJ1-4 for the parts outside the CDR3, the full variable domain is SAVISQKPSRDICQRGTSLTIQCQVDSQVTMMFWYRQQPGQSLTLIATANQGSEATYESGFVIDKFPISRPNLTFSTLTVSNMSPEDSSIYLCSSRGATNEKLFFGSGTQLSVL.

The chain uses TRBV7-2 and TRBJ2-3; a weak D match, TRBD1 (5 bases). The CDR3 sequence is 15 residues long. CDR1 is SGHTA and CDR2 is FQGNSA in the germline V gene. V was shortened by 3 bases and J by 1 base, with 11 bases between the two germline ends. Here the CDR3 DNA reads TGTGCCAGCAGCTTGGGGCTAGTGCGCACAGATACGCAGTATTTT. Residues: CASSLGLVRTDTQYF.

This clonotype was observed once. One end of the junction is discordant with germline, which a read error may explain. The chain uses TRBV7-2 and TRBJ2-1; 11 bases align to TRBD2. This CDR3 region has 17 residues. Germline V gives CDR1 SGHTA, CDR2 FQGNSA. CDR3 in DNA: TGTGCAAGCAGCACCGCATCTCTAGCGGGGGGCGCCAATGAGCAGTTCTTC. Amino acid sequence: CASSTASLAGGANEQFF.

V and J are TRBV15 and TRBJ2-3; D not resolved. The length of the CDR3 is 14 residues. Per germline, CDR1 LNHNV and CDR2 YYDKDF (reference sequence). Deletions cut 2 bases from V and 0 bases from J, with 6 bases between. The CDR3 reads CATSRFASTDTQYF. CDR3 sequence (DNA): TGTGCCACCAGCAGATTCGCTAGCACAGATACGCAGTATTTT.

The chain couples TRBV24-1 to TRBJ2-1; D may correspond to TRBD1 or TRBD2 (5 bases each). Trimming took off 3 bases at V and 9 bases at J, with 8 bases between the two ends. The CDR3 totals 12 residues. Germline V CDR1 and CDR2: KGHDR, SFDVKD. CDR3: CATSDTGPEQFF. CDR3 nucleotides: TGTGCCACCAGTGATACGGGACCTGAGCAGTTCTTC.

Concerning this clonotype itself: Germline and junction disagree at one end, which may indicate a read error. The V and J genes are TRBV5-1 and TRBJ2-7; D is perhaps TRBD1 (5 bases). The germline V gene has CDR1 SGHRS and CDR2 YFSETQ. The CDR3 contains 13 residues. CDR3 sequence: CASSINQGYEQHF. The DNA of the CDR3 is TGCGCCAGCAGCATCAACCAGGGCTACGAGCAGCACTTC.

Concerning this clonotype itself: No conserved phenylalanine or tryptophan is present at the end of the CDR3, so a read error is the likely explanation. The V and J genes are TRBV7-3 and TRBJ2-1; the D gene is possibly TRBD2 (5 bases). There are 13 residues in the CDR3. Deletions cut 5 bases from V and 5 bases from J, with 10 bases between. Germline-derived CDR1 and CDR2 are SGHTA and FQGTGA. The CDR3 DNA reads as TGTGCCAGCAGCGCCACTAGTAACAATGAGCAGTTCTCC. This gives the protein CASSATSNNEQFS.

This rearrangement joins TRBV2 to TRBJ2-2; 9 bases map to TRBD1. CDR1 SNHLY and CDR2 FYNNEI come from the germline V gene. The junction had 7 bases not matched to a gene; V was cut back by 6 bases and J by 5 bases. There are 15 residues in the CDR3. In DNA, the CDR3 is TGTGCCAGCAGGCCGGGACAGGGAGGGACCGGGGAGCTGTTTTTT. Translating it yields CASRPGQGGTGELFF.

In this sample, this clonotype turned up many times. The junction differs from germline at one of its ends, possibly a read error. V is TRBV7-7 and J is TRBJ1-3; D is unclear. Looked up from germline, CDR1 is SSHAT and CDR2 is FNYEAQ (reference sequence). This CDR3 region has 15 residues. The CDR3 sequence: CASSRTVYSGNTIYF. As DNA, the CDR3 is TGTGCTAGCAGCCGCACAGTTTACTCTGGAAACACCATATATTTT.

In its sample, this clonotype was seen many times. V gene TRBV5-1 combines with J gene TRBJ2-3; 9 bases match TRBD2. CDR3 length: 16 residues. Germline V gives CDR1 SGHRS, CDR2 YFSETQ. J gave up 1 base and V 1 base, and 4 bases lay outside the gene matches. The CDR3 region has the DNA TGCGCCAGCAGCTTGTATGGGACTAGCCGCACAGATACGCAGTATTTT. It specifies CASSLYGTSRTDTQYF.

The chain employs TRBV2 and TRBJ2-2; 10 nucleotides align to TRBD1. The germline V gene encodes CDR1 SNHLY and CDR2 FYNNEI. V lost 8 bases to trimming and J lost 6 bases; unmatched junction nucleotides: 9. The CDR3 has 15 residues. The CDR3: CASSPLDRGAGELFF. CDR3 DNA: TGTGCCAGCTCACCGTTGGACAGGGGGGCCGGGGAGCTGTTTTTT.

This clonotype was detected only a few times. V gene TRBV19 combines with J gene TRBJ2-7; TRBD1 agrees at 9 bases. The CDR3 runs 13 residues. The J segment lost 3 bases and the V segment lost 6 bases, leaving 3 bases of the junction unmatched. CDR1 and CDR2 (germline): LNHDA, SQIVND (reference sequence). The DNA of the CDR3 is TGTGCCAGTAGGGGACAGGGAATCTACGAGCAGTACTTC. This encodes CASRGQGIYEQYF. The whole variable domain, remainder taken from reference TRBV19 and TRBJ2-7, is DGGITQSPKYLFRKEGQNVTLSCEQNLNHDAMYWYRQDPGQGLRLIYYSQIVNDFQKGDIAEGYSVSREKKESFPLTVTSAQKNPTAFYLCASRGQGIYEQYFGPGTRLTVT.

The chain combines TRBV10-3 with TRBJ1-1; D is possibly TRBD1 (6 bases). The V and J ends lost 10 bases and 8 bases respectively, with 17 bases between them. Germline V gives CDR1 ENHRY, CDR2 SYGVKD. The CDR3 consists of 12 residues. CDR3 loop: CATQGSGQEAFF. As DNA, the CDR3 is TGTGCCACTCAAGGATCAGGACAGGAAGCTTTCTTT.

This clonotype was recorded many times. The chain couples TRBV12-3 or TRBV12-4 to TRBJ1-2; the match to TRBD1 covers 8 bases. The CDR3 spans 20 residues. Trimming took 5 bases from V and 6 from J; bases not matched to a gene: 26. The CDR3 spells CASSPGTGLLDAGSSHGYTF. The CDR3 DNA reads as TGTGCCAGCAGTCCAGGGACAGGACTATTGGATGCAGGCTCTTCCCATGGCTACACCTTC.

The CDR3 nucleotides are TGTGCCAGCAGCTTGGGACTAGCAGCCTCGAACACCGGGGAGCTGTTTTTT. It codes for CASSLGLAASNTGELFF. The V gene is TRBV11-1, the J gene TRBJ2-2; 9 nucleotides line up with TRBD2. The CDR3 extends over 17 amino acids. Germline trimming cut 3 bases from V and 0 bases from J; bases unmatched to any gene: 5. From germline, CDR1 is SGHAT and CDR2 FQDESV (reference sequence).

This clonotype appeared many times. The CDR3, as DNA: TGTGCCAGCAGTCCACCACGGGGCGAGCAGTACTTC. Translated: CASSPPRGEQYF. The chain combines TRBV27 with TRBJ2-7; D may be TRBD2 (5 bases). Germline CDR1 and CDR2: MNHEY and SMNVEV (reference sequence). The CDR3 sequence is 12 residues long. The V and J ends lost 5 bases and 6 bases respectively, with 11 bases between them.

The chain is built from TRBV19 and TRBJ2-3; no definite D call. CDR3 length equals 15 residues. Trimming took 5 bases from V and 5 from J, leaving 17 bases between them. CDR1 and CDR2 (germline): LNHDA, SQIVND (reference sequence). As DNA, the CDR3 is TGTGCCAGTAGTTCGGCTACGTGGGCGTTAGATACGCAGTATTTT. It translates to CASSSATWALDTQYF. The full variable domain, completed using reference TRBV19 and TRBJ2-3, is DGGITQSPKYLFRKEGQNVTLSCEQNLNHDAMYWYRQDPGQGLRLIYYSQIVNDFQKGDIAEGYSVSREKKESFPLTVTSAQKNPTAFYLCASSSATWALDTQYFGPGTRLTVL.

This chain joins TRBV11-1 and TRBJ2-5; 7 bases match TRBD1. CDR3 length equals 15 residues. The trim removed 5 bases at V and 2 bases at J, leaving 8 bases unmatched. Germline V gene sequence: CDR1 SGHAT, CDR2 FQDESV (reference sequence). CDR3 in amino acids: CASSRRQDRQETQYF. The CDR3 nucleotides read TGTGCCAGCAGCCGCCGCCAGGACAGGCAAGAGACCCAGTACTTC.

The gene calls are TRBV7-9 and TRBJ2-5, with a tentative D call TRBD1 (5 bases). V was cut by 5 bases and J by 5 bases, with 12 bases left in between. In germline, CDR1 is SEHNR, CDR2 FQNEAQ (reference sequence). The CDR3 length is 13 residues. CDR3 DNA: TGTGCCAGCAGCAACCGACAGCGCGAGACCCAGTACTTC. This sequence encodes CASSNRQRETQYF.

The chain joins TRBV19 to TRBJ1-6; tentative D call: TRBD1 (5 bases). CDR3 size: 13 residues. Germline V CDR1 and CDR2: LNHDA, SQIVND (reference sequence). Trimming shortened V by 5 bases and J by 6 bases, and 8 bases separated the two germline ends. CDR3 bases: TGTGCCAGTAGTGACAGTCCTAATTCACCCCTCCACTTT. Translation gives CASSDSPNSPLHF.

In its sample, this clonotype was seen once. The chain has TRBV7-9 and TRBJ1-1; 8 bases map to TRBD1. CDR1 SEHNR and CDR2 FQNEAQ come from the germline V gene (reference sequence). The CDR3 is 15 amino acids. Trimming took 4 bases from V and 8 from J; bases not matched to a gene: 12. The DNA of the CDR3 is TGTGCCAGCAGCTATCCGGACAGGGCGGAGGGGGAAGCTTTCTTT. The encoded protein is CASSYPDRAEGEAFF.